This is a list of T cell receptor beta chains from one sample in a study of a mutant IDH1 vaccine in newly diagnosed glioma. Libraries were prepared by immunoSEQ multiplex PCR; TCRdb keeps only in-frame clonotypes and omits some of them. The data hold approximately 64,000 clones, with about four fifths observed a single time. Their antigen targets remain unknown. Sequences were derived from PBMCs, sampled from a glioma patient whose treatment included an IDH1 peptide vaccine. These TCRs come from a woman in her fifties or sixties with glioma. Both conserved end residues are part of each CDR3. A D gene is named only where the DNA matches it firmly. Some rows have no size entry. The others give once, few or many, or a class for an expanded clone.

-,TRBV6-5,TRBJ1-3,-,TGTGCCAGCAGTTACACAGGGCTCCCTGGAAACACCATATATTTT,CASSYTGLPGNTIYF
-,TRBV11-1,TRBJ1-1,TRBD1,TGTGCCAGCGCGGGACAGCGGAACACTGAAGCTTTCTTT,CASAGQRNTEAFF
-,TRBV4-2,TRBJ2-7,TRBD1,TGTGCCAGCAGCCAAGACAGGACAGGGGGATACGAGCAGTACTTC,CASSQDRTGGYEQYF
-,TRBV19,TRBJ2-3,-,TGTGCCAGTAATGAACAGGGAGCCGATACGCAGTATTTT,CASNEQGADTQYF
-,TRBV20-1,TRBJ2-5,-,TGCAGCGCCCCGGAGACCCAGTACTTC,CSAPETQYF
-,TRBV9,TRBJ2-5,TRBD1,TGTGCCAGCAGCGTATCACCGGACAGGGGTCGAGAGACCCAGTACTTC,CASSVSPDRGRETQYF
-,TRBV9,TRBJ1-1,-,TGTGCCAGCAGCGTAGGTGTCGGGCGCTCGGAAGCTTTCTTT,CASSVGVGRSEAFF
-,TRBV15,TRBJ1-5,-,TGTGCCACCAGCAGGAGGGGTAATCAGCCCCAGCATTTT,CATSRRGNQPQHF
-,TRBV2,TRBJ2-3,TRBD1,TGTGCCAGCAGGCGCCTCGGACAGGGTTCAGATACGCAGTATTTT,CASRRLGQGSDTQYF
-,TRBV14,TRBJ2-1,-,TGTGCCAGCAGCCCCAGGGGAAATTTGAACAAGAATGAGCAGTTCTTC,CASSPRGNLNKNEQFF
-,TRBV6-5,TRBJ1-1,-,TGTGCCAGCAGTTACTCTCGGAAGAACACTGAAGCTTTCTTT,CASSYSRKNTEAFF
-,TRBV6-6,TRBJ1-1,-,TGTGCCAGCAGTTACTCCGGGCCGGAAGGAACTGAAGCTTTCTTT,CASSYSGPEGTEAFF
-,TRBV5-6,TRBJ2-7,-,TGTGCCAGCAGCTTGGGGCAGCTCTACGAGCAGTACTTC,CASSLGQLYEQYF
-,TRBV5-1,TRBJ2-7,-,TGCGCCAGCAGCTTAGGGGGGTCGAGCTCCTACGAGCAGTACTTC,CASSLGGSSSYEQYF
-,TRBV9,TRBJ1-4,-,TGTGCCAGCAGTAAGGGGTTTAATGAAAAACTGTTTTTT,CASSKGFNEKLFF
-,TRBV10-2,TRBJ1-1,-,TGCGCCAGCAGTGATGGGGTGCTTAATACTGAAGCTTTCTTT,CASSDGVLNTEAFF
-,TRBV19,TRBJ2-7,TRBD1,TGTGCCAGTAGTACCACAGGGGGCTACGAGCAGTACTTC,CASSTTGGYEQYF
-,TRBV6-5,TRBJ2-7,TRBD2,TGTGCCAGCTCCTCGGGGACTAGCGGGACCTACGAGCAGTACTTC,CASSSGTSGTYEQYF
-,TRBV7-9,TRBJ1-5,TRBD1,TGTGCCAGCAGCCTAGGGACAGACAATCAGCCCCAGCATTTT,CASSLGTDNQPQHF
-,TRBV6-6,TRBJ1-1,TRBD1,TGTGCCAGCAGTGACGACAGGGGTACAGCTTTCTTT,CASSDDRGTAFF
-,TRBV9,TRBJ1-3,-,TGTGCCAGCAGCGTAGCTGGAAACACCATATATTTT,CASSVAGNTIYF
-,TRBV5-1,TRBJ1-2,-,TGCGCCAGCAGCTTGAGTCGAAACAGAGGAGATGGCTACACCTTC,CASSLSRNRGDGYTF
-,TRBV6-1,TRBJ1-2,-,TGTGCCAGCAGTGGAAGGGCAATCAACTCTCCTAACTATGGCTACACCTTC,CASSGRAINSPNYGYTF
-,TRBV7-3,TRBJ2-3,TRBD2,TGTGCCAGCACTTCACTAGCGGGGGGCCAGGATACGCAGTATTTT,CASTSLAGGQDTQYF
-,TRBV2,TRBJ2-3,TRBD1,TGTGCCAGCAGCAGGAATCAGGGGGCTGATACGCAGTATTTT,CASSRNQGADTQYF
-,TRBV5-1,TRBJ1-3,-,TGCGCCAGCAGCTTGGGGGCCGCCTCTGGAAACACCATATATTTT,CASSLGAASGNTIYF
-,TRBV4-1,TRBJ2-3,-,TGCGCCAGCAGCCAGGTGTTCTTTAGCACAGATACGCAGTATTTT,CASSQVFFSTDTQYF
-,TRBV7-2,TRBJ2-2,TRBD1,TGTGCCAGCAGCTCCTACAGGGGGCGCACCGGGGAGCTGTTTTTT,CASSSYRGRTGELFF
-,TRBV5-4,TRBJ2-3,TRBD2,TGTGCCAGCAGCTATCAGCGGGGGGCCAGGGTAGATACGCAGTATTTT,CASSYQRGARVDTQYF
-,TRBV4-1,TRBJ2-1,-,TGCGCCAGCAGCCAAGTAGGAGCGGCCAATGAGCAGTTCTTC,CASSQVGAANEQFF
-,TRBV9,TRBJ2-7,-,TGTGCCAGCAGTGTAGGCTCCCCGGGCGTGCAGTACTTC,CASSVGSPGVQYF
-,TRBV6-6,TRBJ2-1,-,TGTGCCAGCAGCTCGGCTGACAGGTCCCCCAATGAGCAGTTCTTC,CASSSADRSPNEQFF
-,TRBV6-5,TRBJ2-1,TRBD2,TGTGCCAGCAGTTACGCTGGACTAGCGGGGGAGCAGTTCTTC,CASSYAGLAGEQFF
-,TRBV4-2,TRBJ2-1,-,TGTGCCAGCAGCCAAGATGTCAGGGGTGAGCAGTTCTTC,CASSQDVRGEQFF
few,TRBV20-1,TRBJ2-5,-,TGCAGTGCTAGAGAACGGGAGACCCAGTACTTC,CSARERETQYF
-,TRBV7-8,TRBJ2-7,TRBD2,TGTGCCAGCAGCCTAGAGGCGGGAGTCTACGAGCAGTACTTC,CASSLEAGVYEQYF
-,TRBV27,TRBJ1-5,-,TGTGCCAGCAGTACCCGTACAGGGTTAAATCAGCCCCAGCATTTT,CASSTRTGLNQPQHF
-,TRBV5-1,TRBJ2-7,-,TGCGCCAGCAGCCTGGGACACCATAGCTCCTACGAGCAGTACTTC,CASSLGHHSSYEQYF
-,TRBV11-3,TRBJ2-5,-,TGTGCCAGCAGCTTCCTAGCTCCAGGGGAGACCCAGTACTTC,CASSFLAPGETQYF
few,TRBV4-1,TRBJ1-4,-,TGCGCCAGCAGCCCAAGACGGGAAAAACTGTTTTTT,CASSPRREKLFF
-,TRBV7-7,TRBJ2-2,TRBD2,TGTGCTAGCAGCTTAGAAGCGGGAGTCACCGGGGAGCTGTTTTTT,CASSLEAGVTGELFF
once,TRBV5-1,TRBJ2-7,-,TGCGCCAGCAGTTCTGGGGGCATCTCCTACGAGCAGTACTTC,CASSSGGISYEQYF
-,TRBV23-1,TRBJ2-2,-,TGCGCCAGCAGTCTGTTCGGGGAGCTGTTTTTT,CASSLFGELFF